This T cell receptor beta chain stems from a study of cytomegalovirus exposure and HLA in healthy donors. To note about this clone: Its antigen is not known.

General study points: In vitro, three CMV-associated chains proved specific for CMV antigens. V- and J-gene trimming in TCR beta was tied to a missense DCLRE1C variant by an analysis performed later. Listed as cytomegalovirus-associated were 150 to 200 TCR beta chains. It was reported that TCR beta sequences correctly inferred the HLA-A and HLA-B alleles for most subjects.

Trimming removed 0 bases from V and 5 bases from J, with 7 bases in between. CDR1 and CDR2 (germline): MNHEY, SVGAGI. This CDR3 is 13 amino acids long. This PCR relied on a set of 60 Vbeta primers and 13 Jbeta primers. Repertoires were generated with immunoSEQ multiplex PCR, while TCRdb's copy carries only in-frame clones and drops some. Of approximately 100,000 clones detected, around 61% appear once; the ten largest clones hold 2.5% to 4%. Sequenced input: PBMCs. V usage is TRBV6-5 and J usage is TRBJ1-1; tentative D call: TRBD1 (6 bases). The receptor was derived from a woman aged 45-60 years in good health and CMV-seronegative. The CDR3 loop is CASSYSRGTEAFF. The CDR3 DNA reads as TGTGCCAGCAGTTACTCGAGGGGGACTGAAGCTTTCTTT.